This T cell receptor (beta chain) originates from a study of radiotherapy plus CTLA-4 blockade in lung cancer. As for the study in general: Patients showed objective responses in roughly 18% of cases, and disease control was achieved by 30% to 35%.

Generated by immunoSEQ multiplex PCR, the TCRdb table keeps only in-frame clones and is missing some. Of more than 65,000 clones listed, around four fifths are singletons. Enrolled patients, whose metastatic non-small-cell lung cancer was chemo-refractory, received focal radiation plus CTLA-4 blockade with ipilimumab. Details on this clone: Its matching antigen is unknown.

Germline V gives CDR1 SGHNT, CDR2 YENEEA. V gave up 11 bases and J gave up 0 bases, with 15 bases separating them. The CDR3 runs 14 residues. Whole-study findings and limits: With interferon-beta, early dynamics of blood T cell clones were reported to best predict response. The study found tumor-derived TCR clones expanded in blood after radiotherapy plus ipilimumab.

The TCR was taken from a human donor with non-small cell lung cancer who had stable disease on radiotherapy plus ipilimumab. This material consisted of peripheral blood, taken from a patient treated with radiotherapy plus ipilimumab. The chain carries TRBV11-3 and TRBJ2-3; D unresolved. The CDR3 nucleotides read TGTGCCTCCCGGGCCGAACCTAGCACAGATACGCAGTATTTT. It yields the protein CASRAEPSTDTQYF.